Listed below are T cell receptor beta chains from one sample, sequenced in a study of blood T cell repertoires in COVID-19. TCRdb keeps only in-frame clones here, not all; method: immunoSEQ multiplex PCR. The profile shows some 250,000 clones, around 80% of them singletons. The specimen was PBMCs or T cells enriched from blood (not recorded which). These receptors all come from a man aged 35-49 years who had recovered from COVID-19. Both conserved end residues are trimmed from each CDR3. Each record gives: V gene, CDR3 protein.

TRBV3-1/TRBV3-2	AAGTARDTQY
TRBV6-5	ASSLTGVSTEAF
TRBV28	ASSFDSKLF
TRBV5-4	ASSPVDRADGELF
TRBV7-2	ASSLSQGLGTQY
TRBV6-5	ASRKLAGGQDTQY
TRBV28	ASLTSGGETQY
TRBV7-2	ASSSPPGLGARYNEQF
TRBV19	ASSEYRDGYT
TRBV29-1	SAVAGGAYNEQF
TRBV7-2	ASQPRIGATYEQY
TRBV5-1	ASKQLPNTGELF
TRBV28	ASSLPGGVYEQY
TRBV5-1	ASSLAGDTGELF
TRBV7-9	ASSLAGGSYEQY
TRBV6-5	ASSRRTGPGHGYT
TRBV3-1/TRBV3-2	ASSSGTGKQETQY
TRBV27	ASSLSGYRASSDTQY
TRBV9	ASSVVGDNSPLH
TRBV4-2	ASSQGLAEGTGELF
TRBV5-6	ASSPGVGYEQY
TRBV2	ASSERSGSNQPQH
TRBV30	AWRGQDSEAF
TRBV7-7	ASSLLSGAGETQY
TRBV19	ASSPAGHYEQY
TRBV2	ASSSGASYNEQF
TRBV5-4	ASSWGDRKQYNEQF
TRBV5-1	ASSLEGRGHTQY
TRBV7-3	ASSSGTGELF
TRBV7-9	ASSLRGNEKLF
TRBV27	ASSPGLNSYEQY
TRBV19	ASSTSLKARSQPQH
TRBV6-2/TRBV6-3	ASSYEGASNQPQH
TRBV6-2/TRBV6-3	ASSYRQAYYNEQF
TRBV13	ASSLGRGNYGYT
TRBV4-2	ASSQEGLSPLH
TRBV6-5	ASSYDQSYNSPLH
TRBV6-5	ASTTRTYYGYT
TRBV7-8	ASSLIRAEQY
TRBV5-5	ASSLFGYSGNTIY
TRBV5-4	ASSIGQGYNTGELF
TRBV5-8	ASSSLGTGTSYNEQF
TRBV6-5	ASRPGGATNEKLF
TRBV29-1	SVGTAGNTEAF
TRBV4-2	ASSQEDRNPFYGYT
TRBV27	ASKDFSSGNTIY
TRBV10-2	ASRAGIYEQY
TRBV27	ASSLEGLNSPLH
TRBV7-2	ASTPRGIMDEQF
TRBV24-1	ATGAGTGGHEQY
TRBV2	AGQGTVKMNTEAF
TRBV9	ASSAQTGYNEQF
TRBV16	ASSQHLKTYPNQPQH
TRBV29-1	SVSGLAGNYEQY
TRBV4-1	ASSQDFLAMGQETQY